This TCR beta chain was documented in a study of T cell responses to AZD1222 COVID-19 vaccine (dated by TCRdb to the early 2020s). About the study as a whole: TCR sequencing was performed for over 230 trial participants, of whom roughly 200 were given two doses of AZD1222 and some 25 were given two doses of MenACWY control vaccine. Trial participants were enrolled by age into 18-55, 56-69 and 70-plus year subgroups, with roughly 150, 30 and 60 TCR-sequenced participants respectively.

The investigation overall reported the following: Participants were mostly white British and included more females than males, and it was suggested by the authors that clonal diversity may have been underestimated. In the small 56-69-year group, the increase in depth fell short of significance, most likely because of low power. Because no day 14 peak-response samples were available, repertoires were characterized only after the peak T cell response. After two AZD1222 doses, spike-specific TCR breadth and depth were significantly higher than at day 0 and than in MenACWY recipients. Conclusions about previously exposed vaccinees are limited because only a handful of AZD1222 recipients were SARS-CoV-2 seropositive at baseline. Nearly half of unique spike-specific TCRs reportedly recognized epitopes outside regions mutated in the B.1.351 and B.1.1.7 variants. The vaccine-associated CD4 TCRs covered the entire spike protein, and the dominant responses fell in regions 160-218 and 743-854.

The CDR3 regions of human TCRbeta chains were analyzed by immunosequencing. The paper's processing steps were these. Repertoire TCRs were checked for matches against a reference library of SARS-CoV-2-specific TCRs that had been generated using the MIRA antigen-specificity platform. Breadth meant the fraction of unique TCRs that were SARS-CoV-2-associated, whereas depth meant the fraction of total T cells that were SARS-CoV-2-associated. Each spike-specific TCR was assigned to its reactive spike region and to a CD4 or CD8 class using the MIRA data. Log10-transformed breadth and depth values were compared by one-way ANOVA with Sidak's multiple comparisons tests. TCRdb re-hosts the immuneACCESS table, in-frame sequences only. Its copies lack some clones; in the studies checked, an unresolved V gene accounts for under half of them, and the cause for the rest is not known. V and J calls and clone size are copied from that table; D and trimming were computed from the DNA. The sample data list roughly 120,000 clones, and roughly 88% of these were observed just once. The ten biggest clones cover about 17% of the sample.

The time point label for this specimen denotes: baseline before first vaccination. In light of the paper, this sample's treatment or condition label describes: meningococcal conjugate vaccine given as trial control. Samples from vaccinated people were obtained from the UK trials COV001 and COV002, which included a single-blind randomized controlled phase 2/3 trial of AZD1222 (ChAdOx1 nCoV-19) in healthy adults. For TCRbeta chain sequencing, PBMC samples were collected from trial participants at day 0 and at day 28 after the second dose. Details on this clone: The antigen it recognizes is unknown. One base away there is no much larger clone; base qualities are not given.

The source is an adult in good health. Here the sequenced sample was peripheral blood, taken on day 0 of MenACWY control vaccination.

In nucleotide form, the sequence is TGTGCCAGCAGTTTCGGTCCCCCAACAGATACGCAGTATTTT. It codes for CASSFGPPTDTQYF. Here the chain combines TRBV28 and TRBJ2-3, with an unclear D gene assignment. V drops 3 bases and J drops 3 bases, leaving 10 bases in between. There are 14 amino acids in the CDR3, from cysteine to phenylalanine inclusive. Only CDR3 DNA remains: 42 bases, in frame from the first base. Taken from the germline V gene, the CDR1 and CDR2 loops are MDHEN and SYDVKM.